The following is a TCR beta chain sequence with its context. This clonotype was seen ten or more times. This receptor's antigen is unknown. There are no base qualities to consult, and no much larger clone falls within one base. This sample is drawn from a study of T-cell reconstitution after alpha-beta-depleted transplantation in children (TCRdb year 2016). Study-level background: T-cell immune reconstitution after TCRalphabeta/CD19-depleted allogeneic hematopoietic cell transplantation in children was quantitatively tracked in the study by means of TCR repertoire profiling.

Trimming leaves V shorter by 0 bases and J shorter by 5 bases, with the junction holding 10 bases beyond the gene matches. Inclusive of the bounding cysteine and phenylalanine, the CDR3 is 16 residues long. Of all the DNA, just the CDR3 is kept, 48 bases in frame from base 1. Based on the germline V gene (reference sequence), the CDR1 and CDR2 sequences are DFQATT and SNEGSKA. Libraries were prepared through PCR. The sequencer listed for this sample is Illumina HiSeq 2500. To normalize quantification of the TCRbeta repertoire, the TCR libraries were built with molecular barcoding that relied on unique molecular identifiers. The public sequencing data were trimmed at Q25 with fastp and processed into clonotypes with MiXCR by TCRdb, which kept only in-frame beta chains. All rows with the same CDR3 protein become a single entry with the most common DNA and genes. The sample table holds a few hundred thousand distinct CDR3 sequences, of which 7.5% to 10% were seen once. The ten largest account for 5% to 6% of the sample.

This TCR derives from a human donor who donated a stem cell graft to a child with SCID. The rearrangement combines TRBV20-1 with TRBJ1-5, and TRBD1 aligns with 7 junction nucleotides. Here the sequenced sample was PBMCs from the stem cell graft donor, taken from the stem cell graft. The CDR3 region has the sequence CSARDSGTDDDQPQHF. The bases read TGCAGTGCTAGAGATTCCGGGACAGACGACGATCAGCCCCAGCATTTT.